These T cell receptor beta chains were read from a single sample in a study of primary melanoma T cells and metastatic recurrence. Sequenced by immunoSEQ multiplex PCR; TCRdb stores in-frame clones only, minus some. This table holds about 170 clones, about four fifths found once. The source material was melanoma tumor tissue. All receptors derive from a human donor with melanoma. The CDR3 runs from the conserved cysteine through the conserved F or W. D genes are given only for firm matches. Size is omitted from some rows. Given values are once, few, many or a class for expanded clones.

V: TRBV29-1
J: TRBJ2-1
size: NA
D: NA
CDR3: CSVEPGGGNEQFF
DNA: TGCAGCGTTGAGCCAGGGGGAGGGAATGAGCAGTTCTTC

V: TRBV28
J: TRBJ2-1
size: NA
D: NA
CDR3: CASSSFSGTGNYNEQFF
DNA: TGTGCCAGCAGTTCGTTTTCCGGTACTGGAAACTACAATGAGCAGTTCTTC

V: TRBV11-3
J: TRBJ2-5
size: once
D: NA
CDR3: CASSLQGAAETQYF
DNA: TGTGCCAGCAGCTTACAGGGTGCGGCGGAGACCCAGTACTTC

V: TRBV23-1
J: TRBJ2-5
size: NA
D: NA
CDR3: CASSLQGSQETQYF
DNA: TGCGCCAGCAGCTTGCAGGGGTCCCAAGAGACCCAGTACTTC

V: TRBV28
J: TRBJ2-7
size: once
D: TRBD1
CDR3: CASATGSYEQYF
DNA: TGTGCCAGCGCGACAGGGTCCTACGAGCAGTACTTC

V: TRBV6-8
J: TRBJ2-5
size: NA
D: TRBD2
CDR3: CASSDGQSGGGLETQYF
DNA: TGTGCCAGCAGTGATGGTCAAAGCGGGGGGGGTTTGGAGACCCAGTACTTC

V: TRBV19
J: TRBJ1-1
size: once
D: TRBD1
CDR3: CASKTEGAPLNTEAFF
DNA: TGTGCCAGTAAAACCGAGGGGGCGCCATTGAACACTGAAGCTTTCTTT

V: TRBV6-8
J: TRBJ1-4
size: NA
D: NA
CDR3: CASRPRGEKLFF
DNA: TGTGCCAGCCGACCCCGAGGGGAAAAACTGTTTTTT

V: TRBV11-3
J: TRBJ1-1
size: NA
D: NA
CDR3: CASSQIQGANTEAFF
DNA: TGTGCCAGCAGTCAAATACAGGGAGCGAACACTGAAGCTTTCTTT

V: TRBV11-3
J: TRBJ2-2
size: NA
D: NA
CDR3: CASRRGAGNTGELFF
DNA: TGTGCCAGCAGGCGCGGGGCGGGCAACACCGGGGAGCTGTTTTTT

V: TRBV30
J: TRBJ2-5
size: NA
D: NA
CDR3: CAWAVYGGHETQYF
DNA: TGTGCCTGGGCCGTTTACGGTGGTCACGAGACCCAGTACTTC

V: TRBV18
J: TRBJ2-3
size: few
D: NA
CDR3: CASSQRGDTQYF
DNA: TGTGCCAGCTCACAAAGGGGAGATACGCAGTATTTT

V: TRBV6-8
J: TRBJ2-5
size: few
D: NA
CDR3: CASRVDETRETQYF
DNA: TGTGCCAGCAGGGTGGACGAGACCCGCGAGACCCAGTACTTC

V: TRBV7-1
J: TRBJ1-1
size: NA
D: NA
CDR3: CASSFGVPNTEAFF
DNA: TGTGCCAGCAGCTTCGGGGTGCCGAACACTGAAGCTTTCTTT

V: TRBV19
J: TRBJ2-7
size: NA
D: NA
CDR3: CASGVRSSYEQYF
DNA: TGTGCCAGTGGAGTCAGGAGCTCCTACGAGCAGTACTTC

V: TRBV6-8
J: TRBJ2-1
size: NA
D: NA
CDR3: CASSYLGRNNEQFF
DNA: TGTGCCAGCAGTTACCTGGGACGGAACAATGAGCAGTTCTTC

V: TRBV30
J: TRBJ1-2
size: NA
D: NA
CDR3: CAWSYQGRGWCTF
DNA: TGTGCCTGGAGTTACCAGGGACGGGGCTGGTGTACCTTC

V: TRBV6-8
J: TRBJ2-1
size: NA
D: TRBD1
CDR3: CASSTTTATGNEQFF
DNA: TGTGCCAGCAGTACGACTACGGCGACAGGGAATGAGCAGTTCTTC

V: TRBV11-3
J: TRBJ1-1
size: NA
D: NA
CDR3: CASSLDYGFRENTEAFF
DNA: TGTGCCAGCAGCTTAGATTATGGGTTCAGGGAAAACACTGAAGCTTTCTTT

V: TRBV11-3
J: TRBJ1-1
size: few
D: NA
CDR3: CASSQGAGHTNTEAFF
DNA: TGTGCCAGCAGCCAAGGAGCGGGACACACGAACACTGAAGCTTTCTTT

V: TRBV28
J: TRBJ1-1
size: NA
D: NA
CDR3: CASSPTVQDEAFF
DNA: TGTGCCAGCAGTCCGACAGTTCAAGATGAAGCTTTCTTT

V: TRBV6-8
J: TRBJ2-3
size: NA
D: TRBD2
CDR3: CANGLAGVDTQYF
DNA: TGTGCTAACGGACTAGCGGGGGTAGATACGCAGTATTTT

V: TRBV6-8
J: TRBJ1-2
size: NA
D: NA
CDR3: CAITLGQKGYGYTF
DNA: TGTGCCATCACCCTGGGTCAGAAGGGCTATGGCTACACCTTC

V: TRBV15
J: TRBJ1-1
size: few
D: NA
CDR3: CATSRDTGRGTEAFF
DNA: TGTGCCACCAGCAGAGATACAGGGAGGGGCACTGAAGCTTTCTTT

V: TRBV19
J: TRBJ2-5
size: NA
D: TRBD2
CDR3: CASSPTSSGGQETQYF
DNA: TGTGCCAGTAGTCCAACTAGCAGCGGGGGACAAGAGACCCAGTACTTC

V: TRBV6-8
J: TRBJ1-2
size: few
D: NA
CDR3: CASRRGNYGYTF
DNA: TGTGCCAGCCGACGGGGTAACTATGGCTACACCTTC

V: TRBV11-3
J: TRBJ1-5
size: NA
D: NA
CDR3: CASSGAGHNQPQHF
DNA: TGTGCCAGCAGCGGCGCCGGACACAATCAGCCCCAGCATTTT

V: TRBV6-8
J: TRBJ2-7
size: NA
D: NA
CDR3: CATGGQPLSEQYF
DNA: TGTGCCACCGGGGGACAGCCTTTGTCCGAGCAGTACTTC

V: TRBV11-3
J: TRBJ2-5
size: NA
D: NA
CDR3: CASSLGGRGWQETQYF
DNA: TGTGCCAGCAGCTTGGGGGGCAGGGGATGGCAAGAGACCCAGTACTTC

V: TRBV6-8
J: TRBJ2-7
size: once
D: TRBD2
CDR3: CASSETQLAKYF
DNA: TGTGCCAGCAGCGAGACCCAACTAGCGAAGTACTTC

V: TRBV29-1
J: TRBJ2-1
size: few
D: NA
CDR3: CSVPWPSSYNEQFF
DNA: TGCAGCGTTCCATGGCCGAGCTCCTACAATGAGCAGTTCTTC

V: TRBV12-5
J: TRBJ2-5
size: few
D: NA
CDR3: CASNPGTWETQYF
DNA: TGTGCCAGCAACCCCGGGACTTGGGAGACCCAGTACTTC

V: TRBV6-8
J: TRBJ2-7
size: NA
D: TRBD2
CDR3: CASTYRLAGVYEQYF
DNA: TGTGCCAGCACCTATAGACTAGCGGGAGTCTACGAGCAGTACTTC

V: TRBV29-1
J: TRBJ2-1
size: NA
D: TRBD2
CDR3: CSVPGLALANEQFF
DNA: TGCAGCGTTCCGGGACTAGCGTTAGCAAATGAGCAGTTCTTC

V: TRBV30
J: TRBJ1-5
size: NA
D: NA
CDR3: CAWSVTGLGQPQHF
DNA: TGTGCCTGGAGTGTTACAGGGCTGGGTCAGCCCCAGCATTTT

V: TRBV19
J: TRBJ2-3
size: NA
D: TRBD2
CDR3: CASSIGRGASTDTQYF
DNA: TGTGCCAGTAGTATAGGGCGGGGGGCAAGCACAGATACGCAGTATTTT

V: TRBV15
J: TRBJ1-5
size: NA
D: NA
CDR3: CATSRGGGGNQPQHF
DNA: TGTGCCACCAGCAGAGGAGGGGGAGGCAATCAGCCCCAGCATTTT

V: TRBV28
J: TRBJ2-1
size: NA
D: TRBD2
CDR3: CASGAGSFNEQFF
DNA: TGTGCCAGCGGAGCGGGATCATTCAATGAGCAGTTCTTC

V: TRBV30
J: TRBJ2-1
size: NA
D: NA
CDR3: CAWSVLEGLEQFF
DNA: TGTGCCTGGAGTGTACTAGAGGGTTTGGAGCAGTTCTTC